The clone carrying this T cell receptor (beta chain) was recorded at least ten times. The antigen is not known. The CDR3 is 16 amino acids. The germline gives CDR1 SGHVS, CDR2 FNYEAQ. The germline V and J ends were trimmed by 6 bases and 0 bases, with 18 bases remaining between them. These data come from a study of T cell repertoires in cytomegalovirus infection. Looking at the study overall: Indications came from public TCR beta signatures; they pointed to CMV infection and to a matching HLA type. General study findings and limits: Summed frequency of public TCR beta families distinguished CMV carriers with the relevant HLA. The ex vivo response was dominated by HLA-C-restricted CMV-specific TCR beta clonotypes.

TCRdb redid the calling of the reads with MiXCR, one entry per CDR3 protein. The table shows around 230,000 distinct CDR3 sequences, with roughly 34% occurring only once. The sequence derives from a human donor in good health (CMV status not recorded). Some clones in this sample may be carry-over from other donors' samples. The V call is TRBV7-6, the J call TRBJ2-7, with D perhaps TRBD1 or TRBD2 (5 bases each). The sample was CD8+ T cells from cultured PBMCs, taken from culture after CMV antigen stimulation. The CDR3 DNA reads as TGTGCCAGCAGACGTACCGGGACCGAAGGCTCCTACGAGCAGTACTTC. The encoded protein is CASRRTGTEGSYEQYF.